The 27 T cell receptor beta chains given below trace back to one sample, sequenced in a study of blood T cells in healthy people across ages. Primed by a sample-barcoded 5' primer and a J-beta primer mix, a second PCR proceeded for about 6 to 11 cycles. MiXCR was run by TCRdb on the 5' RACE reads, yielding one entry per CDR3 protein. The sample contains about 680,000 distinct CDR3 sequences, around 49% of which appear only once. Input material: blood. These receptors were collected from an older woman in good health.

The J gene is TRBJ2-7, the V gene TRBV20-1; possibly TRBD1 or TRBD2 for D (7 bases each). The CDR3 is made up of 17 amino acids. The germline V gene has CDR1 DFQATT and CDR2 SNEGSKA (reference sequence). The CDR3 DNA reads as TGCAGCTCCTCGACAGGGAGGGTTAGCCGTGGCTCCTACGAGCAGTACTTC. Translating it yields CSSSTGRVSRGSYEQYF.

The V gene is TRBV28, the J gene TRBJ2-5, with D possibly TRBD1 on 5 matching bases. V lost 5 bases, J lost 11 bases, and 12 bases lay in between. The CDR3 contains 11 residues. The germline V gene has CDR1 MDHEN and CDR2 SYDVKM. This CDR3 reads CASSIGVEQYF. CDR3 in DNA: TGTGCCAGCAGTATAGGGGTTGAGCAGTACTTC.

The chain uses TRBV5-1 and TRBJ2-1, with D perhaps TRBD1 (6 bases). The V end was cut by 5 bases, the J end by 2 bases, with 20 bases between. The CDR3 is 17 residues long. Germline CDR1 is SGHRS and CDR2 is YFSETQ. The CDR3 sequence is CASSIPTGMGAYNEQFF. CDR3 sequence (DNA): TGCGCCAGCAGTATCCCAACAGGGATGGGGGCCTACAATGAGCAGTTCTTC.

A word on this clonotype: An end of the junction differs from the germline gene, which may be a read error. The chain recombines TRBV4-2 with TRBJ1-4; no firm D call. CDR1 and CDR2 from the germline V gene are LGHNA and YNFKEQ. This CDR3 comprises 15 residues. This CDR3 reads CASSQDHGNNEELFF. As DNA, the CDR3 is TGTGCCAGCAGCCAAGATCACGGGAATAATGAAGAACTGTTTTTT.

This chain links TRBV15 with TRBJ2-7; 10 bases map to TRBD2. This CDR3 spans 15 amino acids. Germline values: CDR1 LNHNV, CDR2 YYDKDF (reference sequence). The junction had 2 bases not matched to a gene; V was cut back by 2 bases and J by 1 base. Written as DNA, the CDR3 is TGTGCCACCAGCAGACTAGCGGGAGTGTCCTACGAGCAGTACTTC. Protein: CATSRLAGVSYEQYF.

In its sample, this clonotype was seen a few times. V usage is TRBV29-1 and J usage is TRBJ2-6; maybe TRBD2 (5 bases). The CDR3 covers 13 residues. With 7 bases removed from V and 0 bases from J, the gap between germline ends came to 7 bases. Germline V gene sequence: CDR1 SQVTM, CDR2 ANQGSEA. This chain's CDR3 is CSARVSGANVLTF. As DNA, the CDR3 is TGCAGCGCGCGGGTCTCTGGGGCCAACGTCCTGACTTTC.

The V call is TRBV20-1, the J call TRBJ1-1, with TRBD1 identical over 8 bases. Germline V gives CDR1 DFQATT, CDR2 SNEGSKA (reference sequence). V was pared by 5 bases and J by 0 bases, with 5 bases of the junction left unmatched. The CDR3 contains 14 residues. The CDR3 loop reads CSAGGQAVNTEAFF. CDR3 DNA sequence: TGCAGTGCTGGGGGACAGGCTGTGAACACTGAAGCTTTCTTT.

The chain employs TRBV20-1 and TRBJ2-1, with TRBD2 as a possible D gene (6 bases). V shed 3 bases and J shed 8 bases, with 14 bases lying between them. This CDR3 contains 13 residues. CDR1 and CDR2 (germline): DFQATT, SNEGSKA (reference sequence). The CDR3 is CSASGGLSDEQFF. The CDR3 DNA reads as TGCAGTGCTAGCGGGGGTCTCTCGGATGAGCAGTTCTTC.

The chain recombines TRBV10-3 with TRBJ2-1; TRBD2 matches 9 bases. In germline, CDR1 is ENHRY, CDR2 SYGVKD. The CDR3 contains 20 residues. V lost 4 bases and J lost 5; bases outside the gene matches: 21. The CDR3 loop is CAISGGERGGGGERNNEQFF. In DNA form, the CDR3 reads TGTGCCATCAGTGGGGGGGAGCGCGGTGGCGGGGGGGAGAGAAACAATGAGCAGTTCTTC.

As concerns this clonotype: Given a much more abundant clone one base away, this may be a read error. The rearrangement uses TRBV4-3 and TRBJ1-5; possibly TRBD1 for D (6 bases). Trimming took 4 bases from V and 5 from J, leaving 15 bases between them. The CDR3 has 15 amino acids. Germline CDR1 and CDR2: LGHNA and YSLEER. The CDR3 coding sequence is TGCGCCAGCAGCCGAGAGGCAGGGGTTTATCAGCCCCAGCATTTT. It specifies CASSREAGVYQPQHF.

CDR3 DNA sequence: TGTGCCAGCAGACGGGGACCCGGAGAGACCCAGTACTTC. Its protein product is CASRRGPGETQYF. The chain joins TRBV28 to TRBJ2-5; D is perhaps TRBD1 or TRBD2 (5 bases each). The CDR3 has 13 residues. Germline V lookup: CDR1 MDHEN, CDR2 SYDVKM. With 6 bases removed from V and 4 bases from J, the gap between germline ends came to 12 bases.

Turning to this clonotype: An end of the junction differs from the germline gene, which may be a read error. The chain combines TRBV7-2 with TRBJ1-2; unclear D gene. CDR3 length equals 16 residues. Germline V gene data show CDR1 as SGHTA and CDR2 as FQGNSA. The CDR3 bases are TGTGTCAGCAGCTTAGACTCCGTGAATCCCCCCTATGGCTACACCTTC. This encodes CVSSLDSVNPPYGYTF.

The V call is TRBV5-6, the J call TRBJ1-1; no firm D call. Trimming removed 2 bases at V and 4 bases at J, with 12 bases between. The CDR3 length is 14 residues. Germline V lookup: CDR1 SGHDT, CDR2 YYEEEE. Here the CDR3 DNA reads TGTGCCAGCAGCTTCTTGGGTTGGGGCACTGAAGCTTTCTTT. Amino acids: CASSFLGWGTEAFF.

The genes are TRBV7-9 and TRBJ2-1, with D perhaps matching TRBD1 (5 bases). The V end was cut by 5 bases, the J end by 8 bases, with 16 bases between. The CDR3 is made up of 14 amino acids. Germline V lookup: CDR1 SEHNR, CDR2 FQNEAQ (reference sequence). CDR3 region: CASSPQGEIDEQFF. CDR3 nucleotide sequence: TGTGCCAGCAGCCCGCAAGGGGAAATCGATGAGCAGTTCTTC.

CDR3: CSAKVATYEQYF. Here the CDR3 DNA reads TGCAGTGCTAAGGTGGCCACGTACGAGCAGTACTTC. The J gene is TRBJ2-7, the V gene TRBV20-1; unclear D gene. V lost 4 bases and J lost 4, with 11 bases in between. Per germline, CDR1 DFQATT and CDR2 SNEGSKA (reference sequence). The CDR3 loop spans 12 amino acids.

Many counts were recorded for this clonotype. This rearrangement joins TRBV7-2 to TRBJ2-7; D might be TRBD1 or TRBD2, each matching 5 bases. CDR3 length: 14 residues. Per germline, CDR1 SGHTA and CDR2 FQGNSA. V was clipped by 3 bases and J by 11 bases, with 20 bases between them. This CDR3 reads CASSFGGEPGREYF. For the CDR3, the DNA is TGTGCCAGCAGCTTCGGTGGGGAACCGGGACGCGAGTACTTC.

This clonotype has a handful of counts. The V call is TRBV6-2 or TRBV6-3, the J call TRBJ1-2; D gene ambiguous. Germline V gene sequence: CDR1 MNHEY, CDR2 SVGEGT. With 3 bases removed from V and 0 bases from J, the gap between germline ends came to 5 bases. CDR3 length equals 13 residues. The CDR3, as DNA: TGTGCCAGCAGTTATCGGGCTAACTATGGCTACACCTTC. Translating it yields CASSYRANYGYTF.

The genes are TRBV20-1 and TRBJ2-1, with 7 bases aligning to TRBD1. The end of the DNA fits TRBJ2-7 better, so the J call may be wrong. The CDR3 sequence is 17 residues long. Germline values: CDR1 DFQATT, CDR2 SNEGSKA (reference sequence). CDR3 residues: CSATGTASPRSYNEQYF. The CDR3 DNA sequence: TGCAGTGCCACCGGGACAGCTAGTCCCCGCTCCTACAATGAGCAGTACTTC.

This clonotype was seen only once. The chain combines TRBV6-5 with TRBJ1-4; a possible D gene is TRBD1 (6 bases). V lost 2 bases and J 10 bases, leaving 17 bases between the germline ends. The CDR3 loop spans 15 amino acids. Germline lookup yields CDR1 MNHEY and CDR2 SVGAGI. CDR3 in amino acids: CASSYHPRGGGKLFF. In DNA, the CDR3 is TGTGCCAGCAGTTACCACCCGCGAGGGGGAGGAAAACTGTTTTTT.

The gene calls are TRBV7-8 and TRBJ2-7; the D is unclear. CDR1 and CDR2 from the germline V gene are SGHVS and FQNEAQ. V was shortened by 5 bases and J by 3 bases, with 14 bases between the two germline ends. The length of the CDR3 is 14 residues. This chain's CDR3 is CASSARLGIYEQYF. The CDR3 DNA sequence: TGTGCCAGCAGCGCTAGACTTGGGATCTACGAGCAGTACTTC.

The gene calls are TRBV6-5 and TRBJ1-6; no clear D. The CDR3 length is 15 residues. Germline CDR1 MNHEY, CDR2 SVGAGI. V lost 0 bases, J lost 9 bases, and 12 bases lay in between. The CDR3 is CASSYSLVGISPLHF. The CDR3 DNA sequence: TGTGCCAGCAGTTACTCCCTCGTAGGAATTTCACCCCTCCACTTT.

The CDR3 sequence: CASSYSGDYGYTF. CDR3 in DNA: TGTGCCAGCAGTTACTCCGGGGACTATGGCTACACCTTC. The V and J genes are TRBV6-2 or TRBV6-3 and TRBJ1-2; the D is unclear. Germline-derived CDR1 and CDR2 are MNHEY and SVGEGT. V lost 0 bases and J lost 3, with 5 bases in between. The CDR3 extends over 13 amino acids.

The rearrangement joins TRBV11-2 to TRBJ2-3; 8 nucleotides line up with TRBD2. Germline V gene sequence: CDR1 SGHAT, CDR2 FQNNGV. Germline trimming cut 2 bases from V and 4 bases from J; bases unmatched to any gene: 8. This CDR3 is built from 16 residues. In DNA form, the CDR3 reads TGTGCCAGCAGCTTATTTAGCGGGACTGGGTCAGATACGCAGTATTTT. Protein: CASSLFSGTGSDTQYF.

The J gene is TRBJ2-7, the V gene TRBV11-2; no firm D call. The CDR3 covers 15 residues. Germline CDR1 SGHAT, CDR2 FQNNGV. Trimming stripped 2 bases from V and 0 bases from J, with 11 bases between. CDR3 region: CASSLFRRTSYEQYF. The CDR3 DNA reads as TGTGCCAGCAGCTTATTTCGACGGACCTCCTACGAGCAGTACTTC.

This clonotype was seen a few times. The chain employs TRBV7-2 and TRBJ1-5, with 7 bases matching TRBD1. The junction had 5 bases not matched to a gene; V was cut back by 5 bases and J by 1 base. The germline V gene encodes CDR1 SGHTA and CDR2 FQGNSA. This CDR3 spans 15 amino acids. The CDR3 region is CASSLRTGSNQPQHF. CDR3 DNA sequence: TGTGCCAGCAGCCTACGGACAGGAAGCAATCAGCCCCAGCATTTT.

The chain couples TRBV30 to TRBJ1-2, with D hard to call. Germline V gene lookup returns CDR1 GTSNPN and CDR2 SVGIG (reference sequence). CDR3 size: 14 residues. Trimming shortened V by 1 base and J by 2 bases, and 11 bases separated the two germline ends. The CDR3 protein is CAWSERRANYGYTF. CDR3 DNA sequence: TGTGCCTGGAGTGAGAGGAGGGCCAACTATGGCTACACCTTC. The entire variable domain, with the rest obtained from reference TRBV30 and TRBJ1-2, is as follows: SQTIHQWPATLVQPVGSPLSLECTVEGTSNPNLYWYRQAAGRGLQLLFYSVGIGQISSEVPQNLSASRPQDRQFILSSKKLLLSDSGFYLCAWSERRANYGYTFGSGTRLTVV.

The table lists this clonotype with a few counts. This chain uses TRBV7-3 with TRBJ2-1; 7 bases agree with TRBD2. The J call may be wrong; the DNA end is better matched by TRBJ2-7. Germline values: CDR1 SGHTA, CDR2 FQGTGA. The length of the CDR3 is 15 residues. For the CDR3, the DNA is TGTGCCAGCAGCCAGTTCGGGCGGGAGTACAATGAGCAGTACTTC. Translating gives CASSQFGREYNEQYF.